One and the same sample provided the 14 T cell receptor beta chains below, sequenced in a study of naive CD8 T cells in extremely preterm neonates. Deliveries were elective term cesareans at roughly 35-41 weeks, with no labor or membrane rupture. Data came from immunoSEQ multiplex PCR; TCRdb stores just in-frame clones and leaves some out. The sample lists 7,100 or so clones; about 98% were seen once. The specimen was naive CD8+ T cells from cord blood. The receptor source for this set is a newborn in good health.

This CDR3 is CASSLGQGGTDTQYF. CDR3 nucleotides: TGTGCCAGCAGCCTCGGGCAGGGTGGCACAGATACGCAGTATTTT. The chain recombines TRBV7-9 with TRBJ2-3, with D possibly matching TRBD1 (5 bases). V dropped 5 bases and J dropped 1 base, with 13 bases sitting between them. Per germline, CDR1 SEHNR and CDR2 FQNEAQ (reference sequence). The CDR3 contains 15 residues.

The V call is TRBV4-1, the J call TRBJ1-2; D is perhaps TRBD1 (6 bases). Germline CDR1 is MGHRA and CDR2 is YSYEKL. The V and J ends lost 0 bases and 4 bases respectively, with 9 bases between them. The CDR3 is 14 residues long. CDR3 DNA: TGCGCCAGCAGCCAAGAGATAGGGGGCTATGGCTACACCTTC. This translates into CASSQEIGGYGYTF.

The rearrangement links TRBV9 to TRBJ1-2, with 7 positions matching TRBD1. CDR1 SGDLS and CDR2 YYNGEE come from the germline V gene. The V gene end was trimmed by 0 bases and the J gene end by 4 bases; junction bases not matched to a gene: 0. The CDR3 is made up of 13 amino acids. CDR3 in amino acids: CASSVAGGYGYTF. The CDR3 coding sequence is TGTGCCAGCAGCGTAGCAGGGGGCTATGGCTACACCTTC.

The chain uses TRBV7-6 and TRBJ1-1; 9 bases align to TRBD1. J gave up 3 bases and V 5 bases, and 1 base lay outside the gene matches. Per the germline V gene, CDR1 is SGHVS and CDR2 is FNYEAQ. This CDR3 is 13 amino acids long. This CDR3 reads CASSTGGHTEAFF. In DNA form, the CDR3 reads TGTGCCAGCAGCACAGGGGGCCACACTGAAGCTTTCTTT.

V and J are TRBV6-1 and TRBJ2-7; 7 bases are a match to TRBD1. V lost 6 bases, J lost 0 bases, and 8 bases stayed unmatched. CDR1 is MNHNS and CDR2 is SASEGT in the germline V gene. This CDR3 is built from 15 residues. CDR3 protein: CASSGDSLSSYEQYF. DNA of the CDR3: TGTGCCAGCAGCGGGGACAGCCTCTCCTCCTACGAGCAGTACTTC.

The chain links TRBV9 to TRBJ2-5; 8 bases map to TRBD2. CDR1 SGDLS and CDR2 YYNGEE come from the germline V gene. V lost 3 bases to trimming and J lost 1 base; unmatched junction nucleotides: 5. The CDR3 contains 15 residues. CDR3 coding DNA: TGTGCCAGCAGCGCCGGGGGGGGCCTCCAAGAGACCCAGTACTTC. It is translated as CASSAGGGLQETQYF.

This sequence joins TRBV5-4 and TRBJ2-7; D is perhaps TRBD2 (5 bases). V was pared by 4 bases and J by 4 bases, with 12 bases between. Germline CDR1 and CDR2: SGHNT and YYREEE (reference sequence). There are 13 residues in the CDR3. The CDR3 DNA reads as TGTGCCAGCAGCCTGGGAGAGGGATACGAGCAGTACTTC. It yields the protein CASSLGEGYEQYF.

The chain carries TRBV5-1 and TRBJ2-2; 11 bases agree with TRBD2. Germline V gives CDR1 SGHRS, CDR2 YFSETQ. The ends lost 2 bases at V and 6 bases at J; junction bases unmatched: 9. The CDR3 is 17 amino acids. The CDR3 here is CASSFRVTSGGPGELFF. The CDR3 DNA is TGCGCCAGCAGCTTCAGGGTCACTAGCGGGGGCCCCGGGGAGCTGTTTTTT.

The gene calls are TRBV4-1 and TRBJ2-3; the D gene is possibly TRBD2 (5 bases). The CDR3 extends over 14 amino acids. V lost 0 bases and J lost 4, with 8 bases in between. Per the germline V gene, CDR1 is MGHRA and CDR2 is YSYEKL. The CDR3 DNA reads TGCGCCAGCAGCCAAGAGAATAGCGCAGATACGCAGTATTTT. It is translated as CASSQENSADTQYF.

The chain carries TRBV4-1 and TRBJ2-5; weak D call: TRBD2 (5 bases). The CDR3 runs to 14 residues. V was cut by 0 bases and J by 5 bases, with 10 bases left in between. CDR1 and CDR2 from the germline V gene are MGHRA and YSYEKL. CDR3 sequence (DNA): TGCGCCAGCAGCCAAGATTCGGGGTTGGAGACCCAGTACTTC. Encoded protein: CASSQDSGLETQYF.

The rearrangement joins TRBV5-1 to TRBJ2-7; weak D call: TRBD1 (6 bases). The germline CDR1 and CDR2 sequences are SGHRS and YFSETQ. The CDR3 contains 15 residues. Trimming pared 0 bases from V and 0 bases from J, leaving 10 bases between. The CDR3 nucleotides read TGCGCCAGCAGCTTGGGGCAGGGGTCCTCCTACGAGCAGTACTTC. Residues: CASSLGQGSSYEQYF.

V usage is TRBV2 and J usage is TRBJ1-3; 10 bases align to TRBD1. Germline lookup yields CDR1 SNHLY and CDR2 FYNNEI. J was trimmed by 0 bases and V by 2 bases; bases with no gene match: 7. The CDR3 is 18 amino acids. The CDR3 bases are TGTGCCAGCAGTGAACGGGGGACAGGGGTCCTCTCTGGAAACACCATATATTTT. It encodes CASSERGTGVLSGNTIYF. Combining the CDR3 with reference TRBV2 and TRBJ1-3 gives the whole variable domain EPEVTQTPSHQVTQMGQEVILRCVPISNHLYFYWYRQILGQKVEFLVSFYNNEISEKSEIFDDQFSVERPDGSNFTLKIRSTKLEDSAMYFCASSERGTGVLSGNTIYFGEGSWLTVV.

The V call is TRBV6-5, the J call TRBJ1-2; D may be TRBD1 (5 bases). CDR3 size: 13 residues. Trimming removed 2 bases at V and 5 bases at J, with 9 bases between. The V gene's germline CDR1 is MNHEY and CDR2 SVGAGI. The CDR3 DNA is TGTGCCAGCAGTTACCAGGGCGCGTATGGCTACACCTTC. It codes for CASSYQGAYGYTF.

This rearrangement joins TRBV7-2 to TRBJ1-2; TRBD1 matches at 7 bases. V dropped 6 bases and J dropped 4; count of bases not matched to a gene: 14. The length of the CDR3 is 16 residues. CDR1 and CDR2 from the germline V gene are SGHTA and FQGNSA. The CDR3 reads CASSFDRDRAVYGYTF. The CDR3 bases are TGTGCCAGCAGTTTCGACCGGGACAGAGCCGTCTATGGCTACACCTTC.